Listed here are 12 T cell receptor beta chains from one sample, sequenced in a study of early T cells in non-severe SARS-CoV-2 infection. In TCRdb, the 5' RACE reads were re-called with MiXCR into one record per CDR3 protein. The repertoire consists of about 40,000 distinct CDR3 sequences, with roughly 5% occurring once and the leading ten covering approximately 4.8%. Sequenced input: whole blood. The receptors stem from an adult who was a healthcare worker with PCR-confirmed SARS-CoV-2 infection or an uninfected control (not recorded which).

This clonotype has more than one count but fewer than ten. The chain is built from TRBV25-1 and TRBJ2-2; D is perhaps TRBD1 (5 bases). Germline loops: CDR1 MGHDK, CDR2 SYGVNS. V lost 5 bases and J 4 bases, leaving 11 bases between the germline ends. The CDR3 length is 14 residues. CDR3 loop: CASSLSGPTGELFF. DNA of the CDR3: TGTGCCAGCAGTCTATCAGGGCCCACCGGGGAGCTGTTTTTT.

The sample holds one count of this clonotype. The chain carries TRBV6-6 and TRBJ1-1; a possible D gene is TRBD1 (5 bases). The CDR3 loop spans 12 amino acids. Germline V gene data show CDR1 as MNHNY and CDR2 as SVGAGI (reference sequence). Trimming removed 6 bases at V and 7 bases at J, with 12 bases between. The CDR3 region has the DNA TGTGCCAGCAGATCCTTACAGGTTGAAGCTTTCTTT. This translates into CASRSLQVEAFF.

This clonotype was seen only a few times. This sequence joins TRBV16 and TRBJ1-5; D is perhaps TRBD1 (5 bases). Germline assignment: CDR1 KGHSY and CDR2 FQNENV. The CDR3 totals 15 residues. V lost 4 bases, J lost 7 bases, and 17 bases lay in between. This chain's CDR3 is CASSPDQGLVQPQHF. The DNA for the CDR3 is TGTGCCAGCAGCCCCGACCAGGGCCTTGTCCAGCCCCAGCATTTT.

This clonotype was seen more than once but under ten times. J is TRBJ2-1 and V is TRBV6-2 or TRBV6-3; possibly TRBD2 for D (5 bases). The germline gives CDR1 MNHEY, CDR2 SVGEGT. With 6 bases removed from V and 2 bases from J, the gap between germline ends came to 14 bases. This CDR3 comprises 15 residues. CDR3 region: CASSPERYPYNEQFF. The CDR3 DNA reads as TGTGCCAGCAGCCCCGAGCGGTACCCCTACAATGAGCAGTTCTTC.

This clonotype was seen at least ten times. V is TRBV18 and J is TRBJ1-2; 10 bases are shared with TRBD1. J gave up 7 bases and V 2 bases, and 4 bases lay outside the gene matches. This CDR3 has 14 amino acids. From germline, CDR1 is KGHSH and CDR2 LQKENI. CDR3 in DNA: TGTGCCAGCTCACCAAGTGGGACAGGGGTTGGCTACACCTTC. Translation gives CASSPSGTGVGYTF. The full variable domain, with the rest looked up from reference TRBV18 and TRBJ1-2, is NAGVMQNPRHLVRRRGQEARLRCSPMKGHSHVYWYRQLPEEGLKFMVYLQKENIIDESGMPKERFSAEFPKEGPSILRIQQVVRGDSAAYFCASSPSGTGVGYTFGSGTRLTVV.

The V gene is TRBV5-1, the J gene TRBJ2-4, with D perhaps matching TRBD2 (6 bases). Germline CDR1 reads SGHRS; CDR2 reads YFSETQ. CDR3 length: 15 amino acids. Trimming cost V 3 bases and J 6 bases, with 16 bases left between them. The CDR3 sequence is CASSSLAPGINIQYF. Here the CDR3 DNA reads TGCGCCAGCAGCTCACTAGCCCCGGGGATAAACATTCAGTACTTC.

This clonotype was counted ten times or more. This rearrangement joins TRBV29-1 to TRBJ2-1, with D perhaps TRBD2 (6 bases). The germline V gene has CDR1 SQVTM and CDR2 ANQGSEA. The ends were cut back, 4 bases at V and 0 bases at J, with 16 bases in the middle. The CDR3 has 16 residues. CDR3 sequence (DNA): TGCAGCGTTGTCGGGGGTTTACCTAGCTCCTACAATGAGCAGTTCTTC. Translated: CSVVGGLPSSYNEQFF.

A few counts support this clonotype. The V and J genes are TRBV7-9 and TRBJ2-1, with 7 positions matching TRBD1. Germline trimming cut 7 bases from V and 0 bases from J; bases unmatched to any gene: 3. The CDR3 loop spans 14 amino acids. Germline CDR1 SEHNR, CDR2 FQNEAQ (reference sequence). CDR3 residues: CASNRQGSYNEQFF. The DNA for the CDR3 is TGTGCCAGCAACAGACAGGGCTCCTACAATGAGCAGTTCTTC.

In its sample, this clonotype ranks as medium-sized. The chain combines TRBV11-2 with TRBJ2-3, with unresolved D. The V end was cut by 2 bases, the J end by 2 bases, with 2 bases between. The CDR3 has 12 residues. Germline V gene sequence: CDR1 SGHAT, CDR2 FQNNGV. CDR3 in DNA: TGTGCCAGCAGCTTATCCACAGATACGCAGTATTTT. As protein: CASSLSTDTQYF.

This sequence joins TRBV20-1 and TRBJ2-3, with 11 nucleotides matching TRBD2. Germline V gene data show CDR1 as DFQATT and CDR2 as SNEGSKA (reference sequence). V was pared by 4 bases and J by 1 base, with 10 bases of the junction left unmatched. The CDR3 consists of 17 residues. The CDR3 region has the DNA TGCAGTGCTACCCGGATTACTAGCGGGAGAGGCACAGATACGCAGTATTTT. This translates into CSATRITSGRGTDTQYF.

Written as DNA, the CDR3 is TGTGCCAGCAGTGACCGTATTGCGGGAGCATCTGAAGCTTTCTTT. This encodes CASSDRIAGASEAFF. This chain uses TRBV2 with TRBJ1-1; D remains ambiguous. Trimming removed 3 bases at V and 6 bases at J, with 17 bases between. Germline-derived CDR1 and CDR2 are SNHLY and FYNNEI. This CDR3 region has 15 residues. The whole variable domain, filled in from reference TRBV2 and TRBJ1-1, reads EPEVTQTPSHQVTQMGQEVILRCVPISNHLYFYWYRQILGQKVEFLVSFYNNEISEKSEIFDDQFSVERPDGSNFTLKIRSTKLEDSAMYFCASSDRIAGASEAFFGQGTRLTVV.

This clonotype was seen repeatedly, ten times or more. The chain carries TRBV20-1 and TRBJ2-7; 10 nucleotides match TRBD1. J gave up 6 bases and V 0 bases, and 8 bases lay outside the gene matches. CDR3 length: 15 amino acids. Per germline, CDR1 DFQATT and CDR2 SNEGSKA (reference sequence). The CDR3 nucleotides are TGCAGTGCTAGAGATCCCTGGACAGGGGGAATCGAGCAGTACTTC. Its protein is CSARDPWTGGIEQYF.